This T cell receptor (beta chain) was sequenced in a study of OX40 agonist ivuxolimab in advanced cancers. Overall study context: The group had a mean age of 60 years, ranged from roughly 23 to 79, and was 80% to 90% male.

This CDR3 has 15 residues. Germline-derived CDR1 and CDR2 are MNHNY and SVGAGI (reference sequence). Produced via immunoSEQ multiplex PCR; TCRdb's table is partial and in-frame only. The data hold tens of thousands of clones, with roughly 86% observed a single time. The V gene is TRBV6-6, the J gene TRBJ2-5, with unresolved D. The DNA end favors TRBJ2-7, so the J call may be wrong. The input for sequencing was CD4+ or CD8+ T cells sorted from blood, taken in a trial of the OX40 agonist ivuxolimab. This TCR came from an adult with an advanced solid tumor such as melanoma, head and neck, liver or kidney cancer. The chain's CDR3 is CASSVGPNPPYEQYF. The DNA of the CDR3 is TGTGCCAGCAGTGTAGGACCCAATCCCCCCTACGAGCAGTACTTC.